This entry concerns a single T cell receptor (beta chain). The sample is drawn from a study of OX40 agonist ivuxolimab in advanced cancers. For the study at large: It was permissible to have had prior anti-PD-1, anti-PD-L1 or anti-CTLA-4 therapy, and around 43% had some.

No patient had autoimmune disease or received systemic immunosuppression. At baseline, cycle 4 day 1, and cycle 7 day 1, blood was sampled. CDR1 and CDR2 from the germline V gene are SGHAT and FQDESV (reference sequence). The CDR3 sequence is 13 residues long. V was trimmed by 3 bases and J by 1 base, leaving 6 bases between them. Libraries were prepared by immunoSEQ multiplex PCR; TCRdb keeps only in-frame clonotypes and omits some of them. The table records 70,000 or so clones, approximately 91% of them present only once. The chain employs TRBV11-1 and TRBJ2-5; D gene ambiguous. The TCR originated in an adult with an advanced solid tumor such as melanoma, head and neck, liver or kidney cancer. Specimen: CD4+ or CD8+ T cells sorted from blood, collected in a trial of the OX40 agonist ivuxolimab. This CDR3 reads CASSFGFQETQYF. CDR3 in DNA: TGTGCCAGCAGCTTTGGATTCCAAGAGACCCAGTACTTC.